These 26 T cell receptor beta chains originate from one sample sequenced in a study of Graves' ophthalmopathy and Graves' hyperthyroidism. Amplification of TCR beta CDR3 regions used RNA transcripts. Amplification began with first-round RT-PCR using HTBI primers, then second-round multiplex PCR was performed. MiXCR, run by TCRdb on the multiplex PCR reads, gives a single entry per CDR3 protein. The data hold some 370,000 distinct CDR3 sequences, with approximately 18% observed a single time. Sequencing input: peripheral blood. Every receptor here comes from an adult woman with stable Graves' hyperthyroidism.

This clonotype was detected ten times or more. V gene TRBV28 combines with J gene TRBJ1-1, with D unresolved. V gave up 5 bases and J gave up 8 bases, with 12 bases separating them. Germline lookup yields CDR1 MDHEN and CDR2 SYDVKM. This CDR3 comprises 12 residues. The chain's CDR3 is CASSLRFGEAFF. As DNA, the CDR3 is TGTGCCAGCAGTCTGCGATTCGGGGAAGCTTTCTTT.

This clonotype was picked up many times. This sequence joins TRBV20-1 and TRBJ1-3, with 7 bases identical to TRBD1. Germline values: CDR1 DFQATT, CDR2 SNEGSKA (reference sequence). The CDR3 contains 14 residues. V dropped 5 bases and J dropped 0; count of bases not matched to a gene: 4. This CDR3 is CSARQGNSGNTIYF. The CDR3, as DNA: TGCAGTGCTCGACAGGGAAACTCTGGAAACACCATATATTTT.

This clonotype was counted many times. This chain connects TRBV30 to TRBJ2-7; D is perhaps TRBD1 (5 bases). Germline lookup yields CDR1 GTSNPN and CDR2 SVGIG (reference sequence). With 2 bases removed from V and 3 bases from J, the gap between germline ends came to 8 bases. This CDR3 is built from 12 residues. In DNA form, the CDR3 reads TGTGCCTGGAGTATTCAGGGCTACGAGCAGTACTTC. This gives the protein CAWSIQGYEQYF.

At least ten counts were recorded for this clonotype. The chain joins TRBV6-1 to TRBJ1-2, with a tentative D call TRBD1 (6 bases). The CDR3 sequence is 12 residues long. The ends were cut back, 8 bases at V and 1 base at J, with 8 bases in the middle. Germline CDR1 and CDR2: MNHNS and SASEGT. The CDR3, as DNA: TGTGCCAGCCTGGACAGTAACTATGGCTACACCTTC. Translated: CASLDSNYGYTF.

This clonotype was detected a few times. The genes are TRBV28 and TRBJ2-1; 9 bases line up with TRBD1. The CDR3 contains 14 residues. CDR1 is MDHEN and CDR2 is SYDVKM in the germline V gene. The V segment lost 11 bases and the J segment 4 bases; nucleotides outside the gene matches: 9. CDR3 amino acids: CAAAQQGAYNEQFF. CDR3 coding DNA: TGTGCCGCCGCCCAACAGGGGGCATACAATGAGCAGTTCTTC.

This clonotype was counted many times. CDR3 in amino acids: CASLGPGNTIYF. The CDR3 DNA sequence: TGTGCCAGTCTCGGGCCGGGAAACACCATATATTTT. V usage is TRBV6-1 and J usage is TRBJ1-3; D gene uncertain. Looked up from germline, CDR1 is MNHNS and CDR2 is SASEGT. Trimming cost V 9 bases and J 4 bases, with 10 bases left between them. The CDR3 extends over 12 amino acids.

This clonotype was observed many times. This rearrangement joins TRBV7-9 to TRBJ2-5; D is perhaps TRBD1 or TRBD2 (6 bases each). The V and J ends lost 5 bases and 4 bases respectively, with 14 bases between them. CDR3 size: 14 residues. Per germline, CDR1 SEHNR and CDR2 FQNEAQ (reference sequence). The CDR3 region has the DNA TGTGCCAGCAGCGCCGATGGGGGGCGAGAGACCCAGTACTTC. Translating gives CASSADGGRETQYF.

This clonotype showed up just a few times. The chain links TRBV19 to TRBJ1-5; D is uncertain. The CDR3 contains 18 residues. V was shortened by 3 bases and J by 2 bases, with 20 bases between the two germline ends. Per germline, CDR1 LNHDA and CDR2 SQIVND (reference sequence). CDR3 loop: CASSILDVGGWGNQPQHF. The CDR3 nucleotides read TGTGCCAGTAGTATCTTGGATGTCGGCGGGTGGGGCAATCAGCCCCAGCATTTT.

CDR3 amino acids: CASSYTVETNAFF. DNA for the CDR3: TGTGCCAGCAGTTACACCGTTGAGACCAATGCTTTCTTT. The rearrangement uses TRBV6-5 and TRBJ1-1; D remains ambiguous. Trimming cost V 2 bases and J 11 bases, with 15 bases left between them. This CDR3 comprises 13 residues. Per the germline V gene, CDR1 is MNHEY and CDR2 is SVGAGI.

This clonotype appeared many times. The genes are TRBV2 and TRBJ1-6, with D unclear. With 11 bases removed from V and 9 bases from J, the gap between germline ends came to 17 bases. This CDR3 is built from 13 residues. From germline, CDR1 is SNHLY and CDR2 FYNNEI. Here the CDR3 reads CASRWGVPSPLHF. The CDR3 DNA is TGTGCCTCAAGGTGGGGAGTCCCTTCACCCCTCCACTTT.

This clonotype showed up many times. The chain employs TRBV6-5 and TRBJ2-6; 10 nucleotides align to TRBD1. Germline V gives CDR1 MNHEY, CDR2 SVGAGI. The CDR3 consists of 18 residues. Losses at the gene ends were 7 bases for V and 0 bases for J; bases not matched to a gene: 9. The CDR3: CASIGGTGAPSGANVLTF. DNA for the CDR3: TGTGCCAGCATCGGGGGGACAGGGGCCCCCTCTGGGGCCAACGTCCTGACTTTC.

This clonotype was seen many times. The CDR3 sequence: CASSPGLAPTYEQYF. The CDR3 bases are TGTGCCAGCAGCCCAGGACTAGCGCCTACCTACGAGCAGTACTTC. The V call is TRBV7-3, the J call TRBJ2-7, with 9 bases identical to TRBD2. This CDR3 region has 15 residues. J lost 2 bases, V lost 5 bases, and 7 bases had no gene match. Germline CDR1 is SGHTA and CDR2 is FQGTGA.

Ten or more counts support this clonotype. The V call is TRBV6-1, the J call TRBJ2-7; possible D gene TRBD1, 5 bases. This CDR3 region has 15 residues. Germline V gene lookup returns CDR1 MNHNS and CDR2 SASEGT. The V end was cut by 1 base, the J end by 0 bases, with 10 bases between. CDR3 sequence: CASSEGGGNSYEQYF. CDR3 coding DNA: TGTGCCAGCAGTGAAGGGGGCGGAAACTCCTACGAGCAGTACTTC.

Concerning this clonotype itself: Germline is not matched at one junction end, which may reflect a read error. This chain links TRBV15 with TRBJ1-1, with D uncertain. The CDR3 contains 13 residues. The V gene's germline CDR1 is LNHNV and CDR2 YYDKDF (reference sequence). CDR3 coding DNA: TGTGCCACCAGCAGAATAAAGTACACTGATGCTTTCTTT. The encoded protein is CATSRIKYTDAFF.

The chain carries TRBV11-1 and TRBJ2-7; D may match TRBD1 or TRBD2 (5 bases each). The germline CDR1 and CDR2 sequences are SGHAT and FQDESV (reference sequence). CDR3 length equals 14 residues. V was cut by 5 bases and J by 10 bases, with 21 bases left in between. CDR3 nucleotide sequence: TGTGCCAGCAGCCCCGGACTGGGGGTGCGAGATCAGTACTTC. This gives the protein CASSPGLGVRDQYF.

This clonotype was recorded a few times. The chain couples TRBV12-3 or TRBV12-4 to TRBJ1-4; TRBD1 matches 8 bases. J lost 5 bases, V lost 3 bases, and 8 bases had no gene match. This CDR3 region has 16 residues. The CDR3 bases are TGTGCCAGCAGTTTCGGGACAGGAGCTATCAATGAAAAACTGTTTTTT. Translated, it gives CASSFGTGAINEKLFF.

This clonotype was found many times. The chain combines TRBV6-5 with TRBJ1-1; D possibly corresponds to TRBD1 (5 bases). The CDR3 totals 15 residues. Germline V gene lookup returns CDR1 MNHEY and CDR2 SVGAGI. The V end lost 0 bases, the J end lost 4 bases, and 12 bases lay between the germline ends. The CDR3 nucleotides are TGTGCCAGCAGTTACTCATACGGGGGGATCACTGAAGCTTTCTTT. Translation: CASSYSYGGITEAFF.

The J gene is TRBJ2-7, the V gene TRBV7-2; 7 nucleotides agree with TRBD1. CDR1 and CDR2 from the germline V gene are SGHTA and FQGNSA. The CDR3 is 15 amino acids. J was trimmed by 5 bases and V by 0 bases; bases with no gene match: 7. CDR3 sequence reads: CASSLALNRGHEQYF. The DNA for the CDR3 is TGTGCCAGCAGCTTAGCGCTAAACAGGGGTCACGAGCAGTACTTC.

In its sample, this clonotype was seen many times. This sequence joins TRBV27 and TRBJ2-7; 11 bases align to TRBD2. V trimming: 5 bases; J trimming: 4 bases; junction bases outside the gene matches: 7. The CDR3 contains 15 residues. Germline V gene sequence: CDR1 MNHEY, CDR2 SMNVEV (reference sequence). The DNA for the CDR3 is TGTGCCAGCAGTCGACTAGCGGGGACCCTTTACGAGCAGTACTTC. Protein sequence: CASSRLAGTLYEQYF.

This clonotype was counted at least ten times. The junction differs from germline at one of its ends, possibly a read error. The CDR3 here is CASSPDRDQNIKYF. The CDR3 DNA reads TGTGCCAGCAGCCCGGACAGGGACCAAAACATTAAGTACTTC. The chain joins TRBV7-8 to TRBJ2-4, with 8 bases identical to TRBD1. The CDR3 contains 14 residues. From germline, CDR1 is SGHVS and CDR2 FQNEAQ.

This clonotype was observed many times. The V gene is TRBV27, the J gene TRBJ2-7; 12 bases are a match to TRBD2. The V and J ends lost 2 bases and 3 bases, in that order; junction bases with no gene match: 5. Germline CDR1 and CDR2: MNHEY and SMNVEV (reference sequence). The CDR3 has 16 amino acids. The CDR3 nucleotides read TGTGCCAGCAGTTTAGCTAGCGGGAGGGCCCTCTACGAGCAGTACTTC. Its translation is CASSLASGRALYEQYF.

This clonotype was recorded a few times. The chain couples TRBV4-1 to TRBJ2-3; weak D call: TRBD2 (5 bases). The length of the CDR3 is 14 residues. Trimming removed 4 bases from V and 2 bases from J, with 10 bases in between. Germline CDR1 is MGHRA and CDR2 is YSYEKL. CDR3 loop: CASSRSVNTDTQYF. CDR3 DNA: TGCGCCAGCAGCCGTAGCGTAAACACAGATACGCAGTATTTT.

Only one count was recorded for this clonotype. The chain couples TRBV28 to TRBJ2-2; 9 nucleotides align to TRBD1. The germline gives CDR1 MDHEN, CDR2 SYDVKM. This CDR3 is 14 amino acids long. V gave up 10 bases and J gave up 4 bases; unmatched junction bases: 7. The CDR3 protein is CATEDRGTTGELFF. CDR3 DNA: TGTGCCACCGAAGACAGGGGGACCACCGGGGAGCTGTTTTTT.

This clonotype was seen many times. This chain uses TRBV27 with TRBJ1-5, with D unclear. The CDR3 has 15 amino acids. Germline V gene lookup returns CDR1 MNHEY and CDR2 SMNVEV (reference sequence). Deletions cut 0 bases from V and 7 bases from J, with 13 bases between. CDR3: CASSLSWRAVQPQHF. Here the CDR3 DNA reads TGTGCCAGCAGTTTATCGTGGAGGGCGGTCCAGCCCCAGCATTTT.

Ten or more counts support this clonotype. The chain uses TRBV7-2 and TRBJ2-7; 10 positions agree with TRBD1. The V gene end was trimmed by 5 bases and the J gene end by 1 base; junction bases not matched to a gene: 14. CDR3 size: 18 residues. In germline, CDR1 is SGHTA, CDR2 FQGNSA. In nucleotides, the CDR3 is TGTGCCAGCAGCACGATCAACCGGGACAGGGGAAGGTCCTACGAGCAGTACTTC. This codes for CASSTINRDRGRSYEQYF.

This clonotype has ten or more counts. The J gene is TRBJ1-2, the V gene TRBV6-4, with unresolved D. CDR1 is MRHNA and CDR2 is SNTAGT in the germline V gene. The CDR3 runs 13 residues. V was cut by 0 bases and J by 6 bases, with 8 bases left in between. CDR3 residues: CASSDSVADGYTF. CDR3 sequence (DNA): TGTGCCAGCAGTGACTCGGTTGCTGATGGCTACACCTTC.